This TCR beta chain came from a study of cytomegalovirus exposure and HLA in healthy donors. Study in general: Roughly 77 million unique TCRs from HLA-typed donors made up an early data release.

V was pared by 4 bases and J by 3 bases, with 13 bases between. CDR1 and CDR2 (germline): SGDLS, YYNGEE. This CDR3 is 14 amino acids long. 13 Jbeta primers and 60 Vbeta primers were used for the PCR. Assay: immunoSEQ multiplex PCR; the TCRdb copy retains only in-frame clones and omits some. The specimen's table records 180,000 or so clones. Overall study findings and caveats: Upon later analysis, HLA-associated TCR beta chains proved more clonally expanded than other, equally common chains. Some TCR beta chains (roughly 150 of them) were listed as cytomegalovirus-associated.

Worth noting for this clone: Its antigen is unidentified.

The specimen sequenced was PBMCs. This receptor was identified in a boy aged 10-17 years in good health and CMV-seronegative. The genes are TRBV9 and TRBJ1-1; a weak D match, TRBD1 (5 bases). The CDR3 nucleotides read TGTGCCAGCAGCCGAGGACTAGGGGACACTGAAGCTTTCTTT. Its translation is CASSRGLGDTEAFF. Complete variable domain (other parts from reference TRBV9 and TRBJ1-1): DSGVTQTPKHLITATGQRVTLRCSPRSGDLSVYWYQQSLDQGLQFLIQYYNGEERAKGNILERFSAQQFPDLHSELNLSSLELGDSALYFCASSRGLGDTEAFFGQGTRLTVV.